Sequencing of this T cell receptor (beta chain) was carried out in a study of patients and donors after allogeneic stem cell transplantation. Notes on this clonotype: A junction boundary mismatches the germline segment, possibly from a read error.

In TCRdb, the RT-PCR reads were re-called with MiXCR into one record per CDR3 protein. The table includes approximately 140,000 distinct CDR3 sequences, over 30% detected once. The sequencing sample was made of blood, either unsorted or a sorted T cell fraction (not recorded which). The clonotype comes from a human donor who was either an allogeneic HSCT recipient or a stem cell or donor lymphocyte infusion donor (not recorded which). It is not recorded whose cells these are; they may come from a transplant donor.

The DNA of the CDR3 is TGTGCCAGCAGTTTCCTACAGACAAAAGAGACCCGGTACTTC. Protein product: CASSFLQTKETRYF. This chain joins TRBV12-3 or TRBV12-4 and TRBJ2-5; D remains ambiguous. This CDR3 is 14 amino acids long.